The 21 T cell receptor beta chains in this list originate from one sample, sequenced in a study of identical twins. Each CDR3 protein gets one entry after TCRdb re-called the 5' RACE reads with MiXCR. The table has approximately 670,000 distinct CDR3 sequences, 6.1% seen once. Sequencing was performed on naive T cells sorted from blood. Receptors were obtained from a man aged 18 to 30 in good health.

There are a few counts of this clonotype. The chain has TRBV11-1 and TRBJ2-3; 8 nucleotides align to TRBD1. The V segment lost 5 bases and the J segment 2 bases; nucleotides outside the gene matches: 18. Germline V gene data show CDR1 as SGHAT and CDR2 as FQDESV (reference sequence). There are 19 residues in the CDR3. CDR3 sequence: CASSLTYGTGERYTDTQYF. In DNA form, the CDR3 reads TGTGCCAGCAGCCTAACTTACGGGACAGGTGAAAGATACACAGATACGCAGTATTTT.

In this sample, this clonotype turned up a few times. The rearrangement uses TRBV19 and TRBJ1-5; no firm D call. The CDR3 is 15 residues long. With 5 bases removed from V and 5 bases from J, the gap between germline ends came to 16 bases. Germline-derived CDR1 and CDR2 are LNHDA and SQIVND (reference sequence). CDR3 sequence: CASSFWTIEDQPQHF. CDR3 coding DNA: TGTGCCAGTAGTTTCTGGACCATCGAGGATCAGCCCCAGCATTTT.

This clonotype was counted a few times. The V and J genes are TRBV6-2 or TRBV6-3 and TRBJ2-1; 13 nucleotides agree with TRBD2. The length of the CDR3 is 19 residues. Looked up from germline, CDR1 is MNHEY and CDR2 is SVGEGT. V lost 5 bases and J lost 6; bases outside the gene matches: 16. CDR3 amino acids: CASSRQVIGLAGVFNEQFF. The CDR3 region has the DNA TGTGCCAGCAGTCGACAGGTTATCGGACTAGCGGGAGTGTTCAATGAGCAGTTCTTC.

This clonotype came up many times. The CDR3 DNA reads TGTGCCAGCAGGCCCTTAAGTGGTCCCGTTTTCCATGAGCAGTTCTTC. It codes for CASRPLSGPVFHEQFF. The rearrangement links TRBV12-3 or TRBV12-4 to TRBJ2-1; D is ambiguous. V was trimmed by 6 bases and J by 8 bases, leaving 23 bases between them. The CDR3 is 16 residues long.

This clonotype has a count of ten or more. The chain joins TRBV28 to TRBJ2-7; 7 nucleotides agree with TRBD1. This CDR3 is 15 amino acids long. V shed 5 bases and J 6 bases; nucleotides not matched to a gene: 13. In germline, CDR1 is MDHEN, CDR2 SYDVKM. CDR3 coding DNA: TGTGCCAGCAGTCCGTTTAGACAGGGCGTCGGCGAGCAGTACTTC. This gives the protein CASSPFRQGVGEQYF.

This clonotype was observed at least ten times. V gene TRBV5-6 combines with J gene TRBJ2-5; D may correspond to TRBD1 or TRBD2 (5 bases each). The germline V gene encodes CDR1 SGHDT and CDR2 YYEEEE. The CDR3 extends over 17 amino acids. Trimming removed 4 bases at V and 4 bases at J, with 23 bases between. CDR3 coding DNA: TGTGCCAGCAGCGCGTCTCCTCGCGTTAGCGACAGAGAGACCCAGTACTTC. It is translated as CASSASPRVSDRETQYF.

The V gene is TRBV7-2, the J gene TRBJ2-7; D possibly uses TRBD1 or TRBD2 (5 bases each). Germline lookup yields CDR1 SGHTA and CDR2 FQGNSA. CDR3 length: 13 amino acids. V lost 5 bases, J lost 4 bases, and 12 bases lay in between. CDR3 region: CASSPFGGYEQYF. The CDR3 bases are TGTGCCAGCAGCCCTTTTGGGGGATACGAGCAGTACTTC.

This clonotype was observed at least ten times. The V and J genes are TRBV12-3 or TRBV12-4 and TRBJ2-1; 14 bases align to TRBD2. Trimming cost V 4 bases and J 8 bases; bases outside gene matches: 7. This CDR3 has 16 amino acids. The CDR3 sequence is CASSSGTSGSRYEQFF. The DNA for the CDR3 is TGTGCCAGCAGTTCCGGGACTAGCGGGAGTCGGTATGAGCAGTTCTTC.

This clonotype showed up many times. The chain links TRBV5-1 to TRBJ2-5; possible D gene TRBD1, 5 bases. Germline CDR1 SGHRS, CDR2 YFSETQ. The CDR3 is made up of 18 amino acids. The V and J ends lost 0 bases and 1 base respectively, with 19 bases between them. CDR3 loop: CASSLVVVTDSIQETQYF. The CDR3 DNA reads TGCGCCAGCAGCTTGGTCGTTGTAACCGACAGTATCCAAGAGACCCAGTACTTC.

Many counts were recorded for this clonotype. CDR3 sequence reads: CSARDGTRGEGELFF. In DNA, the CDR3 is TGCAGTGCTAGAGATGGGACTAGAGGGGAGGGGGAGCTGTTTTTT. V is TRBV20-1 and J is TRBJ2-2; 8 bases line up with TRBD2. The CDR3 consists of 15 residues. After removal of 0 bases from V and 8 bases from J, the junction contained 8 bases not matched to a gene. Germline V gene lookup returns CDR1 DFQATT and CDR2 SNEGSKA (reference sequence).

Only a few counts were recorded for this clonotype. This chain joins TRBV6-5 and TRBJ1-4; 9 bases are a match to TRBD1. Germline assignment: CDR1 MNHEY and CDR2 SVGAGI. The CDR3 has 15 residues. J lost 8 bases, V lost 2 bases, and 6 bases had no gene match. CDR3 sequence reads: CASSYVDRGSEKLFF. The CDR3 DNA reads TGTGCCAGCAGTTACGTGGACAGGGGAAGCGAAAAACTGTTTTTT.

This clonotype was recorded a few times. V and J are TRBV5-8 and TRBJ2-1; 9 bases line up with TRBD2. Germline assignment: CDR1 SGHTS and CDR2 YDEGEE. J gave up 3 bases and V 2 bases, and 3 bases lay outside the gene matches. The CDR3 covers 15 residues. The chain's CDR3 is CASSFSRGGYNEQFF. CDR3 coding DNA: TGTGCCAGCAGCTTTTCGCGGGGGGGCTACAATGAGCAGTTCTTC. The full variable domain, with the rest looked up from reference TRBV5-8 and TRBJ2-1, is EAGVTQSPTHLIKTRGQQATLRCSPISGHTSVYWYQQALGLGLQFLLWYDEGEERNRGNFPPRFSGRQFPNYSSELNVNALELEDSALYLCASSFSRGGYNEQFFGPGTRLTVL.

This clonotype was counted at least ten times. The V and J genes are TRBV20-1 and TRBJ1-4; D is unresolved. Trimming shortened V by 5 bases and J by 7 bases, and 11 bases separated the two germline ends. The CDR3 consists of 12 residues. Germline V gene lookup returns CDR1 DFQATT and CDR2 SNEGSKA (reference sequence). The CDR3 sequence is CSARPGGEKLFF. The CDR3 bases are TGCAGTGCTCGCCCGGGAGGTGAAAAACTGTTTTTT.

The chain combines TRBV12-3 or TRBV12-4 with TRBJ1-2; a possible D gene is TRBD1 (6 bases). The CDR3 extends over 11 amino acids. Trimming shortened V by 5 bases and J by 8 bases, and 9 bases separated the two germline ends. The CDR3 reads CASSGGLGYTF. In DNA, the CDR3 is TGTGCCAGCAGTGGGGGGCTCGGCTACACCTTC.

In this sample, this clonotype turned up many times. V usage is TRBV20-1 and J usage is TRBJ2-7; 12 bases are a match to TRBD2. Losses at the gene ends were 1 base for V and 3 bases for J; bases not matched to a gene: 1. Germline-derived CDR1 and CDR2 are DFQATT and SNEGSKA (reference sequence). The CDR3 has 14 amino acids. Here the CDR3 reads CSARGLAGVYEQYF. The CDR3 DNA reads as TGCAGTGCTAGAGGACTAGCGGGAGTCTACGAGCAGTACTTC.

This clonotype occurred a few times. The chain recombines TRBV30 with TRBJ1-2; no clear D gene. CDR1 is GTSNPN and CDR2 is SVGIG in the germline V gene (reference sequence). The V gene lost 8 bases and the J gene lost 4 bases, with 2 bases spanning the gap. The CDR3 spans 8 residues. In DNA, the CDR3 is TGTGCCGCCTATGGCTACACCTTC. Translating it yields CAAYGYTF.

This clonotype was counted ten times or more. The chain is built from TRBV29-1 and TRBJ2-1; D may be TRBD1 (5 bases). Trimming took 1 base from V and 0 from J, leaving 7 bases between them. Germline CDR1 and CDR2: SQVTM and ANQGSEA. This CDR3 contains 14 residues. For the CDR3, the DNA is TGCAGCGTTGAAGGTGACAGCTCCTACAATGAGCAGTTCTTC. This encodes CSVEGDSSYNEQFF.

This clonotype was counted at least ten times. The chain joins TRBV5-6 to TRBJ2-1, with D possibly TRBD1 on 6 matching bases. Trimming took off 0 bases at V and 3 bases at J, with 13 bases between the two ends. CDR3 size: 16 residues. Per the germline V gene, CDR1 is SGHDT and CDR2 is YYEEEE. This CDR3 is CASSLDGRGIYNEQFF. CDR3 in DNA: TGTGCCAGCAGCTTGGACGGCAGGGGCATCTACAATGAGCAGTTCTTC.

The rearrangement uses TRBV2 and TRBJ2-3; D might be TRBD1 (6 bases). The germline V gene has CDR1 SNHLY and CDR2 FYNNEI. The CDR3 runs to 17 residues. V dropped 3 bases and J dropped 0 bases, with 16 bases sitting between them. CDR3 DNA: TGTGCCAGCAGTGATCCGCTACAGGGTACTAGCACAGATACGCAGTATTTT. Its translation is CASSDPLQGTSTDTQYF. The complete variable domain, with remaining parts taken from reference TRBV2 and TRBJ2-3, reads EPEVTQTPSHQVTQMGQEVILRCVPISNHLYFYWYRQILGQKVEFLVSFYNNEISEKSEIFDDQFSVERPDGSNFTLKIRSTKLEDSAMYFCASSDPLQGTSTDTQYFGPGTRLTVL.

This clonotype was counted ten times or more. The chain combines TRBV29-1 with TRBJ2-1; 11 bases agree with TRBD2. The CDR3 extends over 15 amino acids. Germline CDR1 and CDR2: SQVTM and ANQGSEA. After removal of 0 bases from V and 2 bases from J, the junction contained 0 bases not matched to a gene. In DNA, the CDR3 is TGCAGCGTTGAAGATAGCGGGAGGGCCTACAATGAGCAGTTCTTC. It codes for CSVEDSGRAYNEQFF.

This clonotype was seen repeatedly, ten times or more. The chain uses TRBV27 and TRBJ1-1, with D perhaps TRBD1 (5 bases). The CDR3 is 16 residues long. Germline lookup yields CDR1 MNHEY and CDR2 SMNVEV (reference sequence). Trimming left V 1 base short and J 1 base short, with 13 bases between. The CDR3 sequence: CASSLLRDYSNTEAFF. For the CDR3, the DNA is TGTGCCAGCAGTTTATTACGGGACTACTCGAACACTGAAGCTTTCTTT.